A selection of T cell receptor beta chains follows, all from one sample in a study of PD-L1 blockade in urothelial cancer. The repertoire was sequenced with immunoSEQ multiplex PCR; TCRdb's copy has only in-frame clones and lacks some. The sample shows roughly 74,000 clones, roughly 87% of them seen only once. Sequenced material: PBMCs, taken around atezolizumab (anti-PD-L1) treatment. These receptors came from a woman in her seventies with urothelial cancer. The CDR3 runs from the conserved cysteine through the conserved F or W. The D gene is left open where the match is weak. Part of the rows lack a size; the others show once, few, many or a class for expanded clones.

CDR3 length	V gene	D gene	clone size	J gene	CDR3 DNA	CDR3 protein
16	TRBV16	.	.	TRBJ1-2	TGTGCCAGCAGCCCCAACCCTAATGGAGGAGGGTATGGCTACACCTTC	CASSPNPNGGGYGYTF
18	TRBV4-1	TRBD1	.	TRBJ1-4	TGCGCCAGCAGGTTCCGGGACAGGCGACTAACAACTAATGAAAAACTGTTTTTT	CASRFRDRRLTTNEKLFF
14	TRBV18	.	.	TRBJ2-7	TGTGCCAGCTCACCAAAGGGGAACACCTACGAGCAGTACTTC	CASSPKGNTYEQYF
13	TRBV2	TRBD1	few	TRBJ2-5	TGTGCCAGCGGCAAACAGGGGTGGGAGACCCAGTACTTC	CASGKQGWETQYF
14	TRBV29-1	TRBD2	.	TRBJ2-1	TGCAGCGTTGAGGGGGGGAGCTCCTACAATGAGCAGTTCTTC	CSVEGGSSYNEQFF
13	TRBV19	.	.	TRBJ2-5	TGTGCCAGTAGTACGGGGATCCAAGAGACCCAGTACTTC	CASSTGIQETQYF
18	TRBV5-6	.	.	TRBJ2-6	TGTGCCAGCAGACCGTACCTCGGACGGGACTCTGGGGCCAACGTCCTGACTTTC	CASRPYLGRDSGANVLTF
12	TRBV5-1	.	.	TRBJ2-1	TGCGCCAGCCGGCAGGACAACAATGAGCAGTTCTTC	CASRQDNNEQFF
18	TRBV6-1	TRBD1	.	TRBJ2-2	TGTGCCAGCAGAGAACGGGACAGCTCCTCCCTGAACACCGGGGAGCTGTTTTTT	CASRERDSSSLNTGELFF
16	TRBV7-2	TRBD1	.	TRBJ2-7	TGTGCCAGCAGCTTAGTGGGGACAGGGGACCCCTACGAGCAGTACTTC	CASSLVGTGDPYEQYF
15	TRBV28	TRBD2	.	TRBJ2-7	TGTGCCAGCAGGACCAGCGGGAGGGCCACCTACGAGCAGTACTTC	CASRTSGRATYEQYF
14	TRBV18	TRBD1	.	TRBJ2-2	TGTGCCAGCTCACCCGGACAGGGTACCGGGGAGCTGTTTTTT	CASSPGQGTGELFF
15	TRBV6-1	TRBD1	.	TRBJ2-6	TGTGCCGGAGGGACAGGGGGCCCTGGGGCCAACGTCCTGACTTTC	CAGGTGGPGANVLTF
15	TRBV6-5	TRBD2	.	TRBJ2-3	TGTGCCAGCAGCTTCCAGCGGGGGGGCCGAGATACGCAGTATTTT	CASSFQRGGRDTQYF
13	TRBV7-3	TRBD2	.	TRBJ2-1	TGTGCCAGCAGCTTAAGCGGGAGCAATGAGCAGTTCTTC	CASSLSGSNEQFF
15	TRBV30	TRBD1	.	TRBJ1-5	TGTGCCTGGAGTCCCCCGGACAGGGGGTGGCAGCCCCAGCATTTT	CAWSPPDRGWQPQHF
17	TRBV10-3	TRBD2	.	TRBJ2-3	TGTGCCATCAGTGAACTAGCGGGGGGTCTAAGCACAGATACGCAGTATTTT	CAISELAGGLSTDTQYF
17	TRBV13	TRBD2	.	TRBJ2-3	TGTGCCAGCAGCTCCATCGTCCCGGGAGGTAGTACAGATACGCAGTATTTT	CASSSIVPGGSTDTQYF
16	TRBV7-2	TRBD1	.	TRBJ2-7	TGTGCCAGCAGCTGGAGACAGGGGGGTCTCTACTACGAGCAGTACTTC	CASSWRQGGLYYEQYF
17	TRBV15	TRBD1	.	TRBJ1-5	TGTGCCACCAGCAGAGATAGGACAGGGTGGGGCAATCAGCCCCAGCATTTT	CATSRDRTGWGNQPQHF
16	TRBV19	TRBD2	.	TRBJ2-2	TGTGCCAGTAGCCGGACTAGCGGGAGGGCGGCCGGGGAGCTGTTTTTT	CASSRTSGRAAGELFF
14	TRBV7-8	TRBD1	.	TRBJ2-5	TGTGCCAGCGCGGGTGCAGGCAGGGGGGAGACCCAGTACTTC	CASAGAGRGETQYF
10	TRBV6-1	.	once	TRBJ2-3	TGTGCCAGCCAGACAGATACGCAGTATTTT	CASQTDTQYF
15	TRBV18	.	.	TRBJ1-6	TGTGCCAGCTCCCAGGACAGATGGGATAATTCACCCCTCCACTTT	CASSQDRWDNSPLHF
13	TRBV5-4	.	.	TRBJ2-3	TGTGCCAGCAGCGGGAGACTAGTGGATACGCAGTATTTT	CASSGRLVDTQYF
17	TRBV19	TRBD2	.	TRBJ2-3	TGTGCCAGTAGCGAAACGGGACTAGCGGGGCTCACAGATACGCAGTATTTT	CASSETGLAGLTDTQYF
16	TRBV11-2	TRBD2	.	TRBJ2-7	TGTGCCAGCAGCTTAGATCTGGACGGGAGGGCCCACGAGCAGTACTTC	CASSLDLDGRAHEQYF
15	TRBV7-2	TRBD1	.	TRBJ2-1	TGTGCCAGCAGCCCCCGACAGGGGACCTACAATGAGCAGTTCTTC	CASSPRQGTYNEQFF
13	TRBV11-2	.	.	TRBJ1-1	TGTGCCAGCAGGGGGGGGTCCTACACTGAAGCTTTCTTT	CASRGGSYTEAFF
13	TRBV7-8	.	.	TRBJ1-5	TGTGCCAGCGCAATAGGGGGCAATCAGCCCCAGCATTTT	CASAIGGNQPQHF
13	TRBV7-9	.	.	TRBJ2-7	TGTGCCAGCAGTCCGTCAGGGGCCTACGAGCAGTACTTC	CASSPSGAYEQYF
16	TRBV19	.	.	TRBJ1-5	TGTGCCAGTAGTGCAGCCGGGACACATTTCGATCAGCCCCAGCATTTT	CASSAAGTHFDQPQHF
15	TRBV4-2	TRBD1	.	TRBJ1-4	TGTGCCAGCAGCCAAGTGTCGGACAGGGATGAAAAACTGTTTTTT	CASSQVSDRDEKLFF
11	TRBV2	.	.	TRBJ1-2	TGTGCCAGCAGTGACAGAAACGTCTACACCTTC	CASSDRNVYTF
13	TRBV6-1	.	once	TRBJ1-5	TGTGCCAGCAGTACCCTCCAAGACACTCCCCAGCATTTT	CASSTLQDTPQHF
17	TRBV10-3	.	.	TRBJ1-3	TGTGCCATCAGTCAACCTTGGGGGGGCATGTCTGGAAACACCATATATTTT	CAISQPWGGMSGNTIYF
16	TRBV5-5	.	.	TRBJ1-5	TGTGCCAGCAGCAACAATACGTCGGGATACAATCAGCCCCAGCATTTT	CASSNNTSGYNQPQHF
18	TRBV2	TRBD2	.	TRBJ2-3	TGTGCCAGCAGTGAAGTCTTCCCACGGGGGGGGGAGACAGATACGCAGTATTTT	CASSEVFPRGGETDTQYF
12	TRBV7-9	.	.	TRBJ2-5	TGTGCCAGCAGCTTTTCGCGAGAGACCCAGTACTTC	CASSFSRETQYF
22	TRBV7-6	TRBD2	once	TRBJ2-7	TGTGCCAGCAGCCCCCGTGGTGGGGTCGGGACTAGCGGGAGGGCGCGCCGTTACGAGCAGTACTTC	CASSPRGGVGTSGRARRYEQYF
15	TRBV5-1	TRBD1	.	TRBJ2-7	TGCGCCAGCAGCTTGGGGGGACAGCTCCCCTACGAGCAGTACTTC	CASSLGGQLPYEQYF
16	TRBV6-1	TRBD1	.	TRBJ1-2	TGTGCCAGCAGTGAAGGGGACAGGGTAGGGGACTATGGCTACACCTTC	CASSEGDRVGDYGYTF
16	TRBV5-1	TRBD1	.	TRBJ2-2	TGCGCCAGCAGCGCGGGCGCAGGGGGAAACACCGGGGAGCTGTTTTTT	CASSAGAGGNTGELFF
17	TRBV2	TRBD2	.	TRBJ2-2	TGTGCCAGCAGTGAGACCCGACTAGCGGGATTTATCGGGGAGCTGTTTTTT	CASSETRLAGFIGELFF
14	TRBV7-2	TRBD2	.	TRBJ2-3	TGTGCCAGCAGCTTCTCGGGAGGGGCAGATACGCAGTATTTT	CASSFSGGADTQYF
12	TRBV2	.	.	TRBJ2-2	TGTGCCAGCAGTGTCCTTTCGCGTAAGCTGTTTTTT	CASSVLSRKLFF
17	TRBV27	TRBD2	.	TRBJ2-1	TGTGCCAGCACATACGGGACTAGCGGGAGGGCCTATAATGAGCAGTTCTTC	CASTYGTSGRAYNEQFF
15	TRBV18	.	.	TRBJ1-4	TGTGCCAGCTCACCACCATGGGGGCATAATGAAAAACTGTTTTTT	CASSPPWGHNEKLFF
14	TRBV6-1	.	.	TRBJ1-2	TGTGCCAGCAGTGATCAGGGGTTTTCGTCTGGCTACACCTTC	CASSDQGFSSGYTF
14	TRBV27	TRBD2	.	TRBJ2-5	TGTGCCAGCAGTTTGCTAGCGGGAGGAGAGACCCAGTACTTC	CASSLLAGGETQYF
16	TRBV7-3	TRBD1	.	TRBJ2-5	TGTGCCAGCAGCTTAGGGTCCAGGGGGCTATGGGAGACCCAGTACTTC	CASSLGSRGLWETQYF
13	TRBV30	TRBD2	.	TRBJ2-1	TGTGCCTGGACTAGCGGGAGATACAATGAGCAGTTCTTC	CAWTSGRYNEQFF